The source of this TCR beta chain is a study of blood T cell repertoires in COVID-19. Study summary: In each case, the material was cDNA or gDNA derived from T cells, B-cell-depleted T cells, or PBMCs.

This clone showed up just a few times. Original data processing: Amplification from reference gene primers served as the basis for estimated nucleated cell counts. TCRdb keeps only in-frame clones here, not all; method: immunoSEQ multiplex PCR. V and J calls and clone size are as listed in that table; D and trimming were resolved from the DNA. The sample carries about 160,000 clones, approximately 90% recorded once. Seattle cases were enrolled at active infection and followed longitudinally. In germline, CDR1 is SGHVS, CDR2 FNYEAQ. J was trimmed by 5 bases and V by 5 bases; bases with no gene match: 11. This CDR3 has 15 amino acids.

The chain employs TRBV7-6 and TRBJ1-1; 7 bases line up with TRBD1. The receptor comes from a man aged 25-45 years with COVID-19, enrolled during active disease. The specimen was peripheral blood. CDR3 coding DNA: TGTGCCAGCAGCACCCAGACAGGGATAGGAACTGAAGCTTTCTTT. It yields the protein CASSTQTGIGTEAFF.